A single sample gave rise to the 26 T cell receptor beta chains below, sequenced in a study of CD8 T cells in ankylosing spondylitis. TCRdb reanalysed the 5' RACE reads using MiXCR and keeps one entry per CDR3 protein. The repertoire holds more than 250,000 distinct CDR3 sequences, 7% to 9% seen once, with less than 15% in the top ten. Study observations and caveats: Several highly homologous variants formed a TCR beta motif that appeared characteristic of ankylosing spondylitis blood.

These receptors' antigens are unknown. Material for sequencing was blood, either unsorted or a sorted T cell fraction (not recorded which). The receptors were sampled from a male donor with ankylosing spondylitis.

This chain joins TRBV4-3 and TRBJ2-7; 8 nucleotides agree with TRBD2. V lost 1 base and J lost 4; bases outside the gene matches: 9. This CDR3 contains 16 residues. Per the germline V gene, CDR1 is LGHNA and CDR2 is YSLEER. CDR3 nucleotides: TGCGCCAGCAGCCAAGGGCCCGGGACTAGTTCTTACGAGCAGTACTTC. As protein: CASSQGPGTSSYEQYF.

The rearrangement uses TRBV4-1 and TRBJ2-1; TRBD2 matches at 7 bases. J was trimmed by 5 bases and V by 1 base; bases with no gene match: 5. This CDR3 is 15 amino acids long. The germline V gene has CDR1 MGHRA and CDR2 YSYEKL. The CDR3 protein is CASSQAGGGHNEQFF. In nucleotides, the CDR3 is TGCGCCAGCAGCCAAGCCGGCGGGGGACACAATGAGCAGTTCTTC.

This clonotype was seen only a few times. The chain carries TRBV28 and TRBJ1-5; D gene unclear. The CDR3 has 15 residues. Per the germline V gene, CDR1 is MDHEN and CDR2 is SYDVKM. With 4 bases removed from V and 7 bases from J, the gap between germline ends came to 17 bases. The CDR3 region is CASSSATSPGQPQHF. The CDR3, as DNA: TGTGCCAGCAGTTCCGCCACGTCCCCGGGCCAGCCCCAGCATTTT.

The chain combines TRBV27 with TRBJ2-1; a weak D match, TRBD2 (5 bases). CDR1 and CDR2 (germline): MNHEY, SMNVEV (reference sequence). CDR3 length equals 19 residues. V was clipped by 6 bases and J by 9 bases, with 33 bases between them. For the CDR3, the DNA is TGTGCCAGCAGGCCTACCCTAGCTCCTTCCGCTAGTCGGTTGTTTGAGCAGTTCTTC. It specifies CASRPTLAPSASRLFEQFF.

The chain links TRBV12-5 to TRBJ2-1; 7 bases are shared with TRBD1. CDR1 and CDR2 (germline): LGHNT, FRNRAP. The trim removed 1 base at V and 8 bases at J, leaving 5 bases unmatched. The CDR3 runs to 14 residues. The CDR3 DNA is TGTGCTAGTGGTTTGGACCACAGGGGCTATGAGCAGTTCTTC. This translates into CASGLDHRGYEQFF.

A few counts support this clonotype. The chain carries TRBV29-1 and TRBJ1-1; a possible D gene is TRBD1 (6 bases). Trimming removed 1 base at V and 6 bases at J, with 12 bases between. This CDR3 has 13 amino acids. Germline V gene lookup returns CDR1 SQVTM and CDR2 ANQGSEA. CDR3 nucleotides: TGCAGCGTTGAAGGAGGGGGATGGGCTGAAGCTTTCTTT. Translating it yields CSVEGGGWAEAFF.

This clonotype was recorded a few times. V gene TRBV11-3 combines with J gene TRBJ2-1, with 12 positions matching TRBD1. Germline CDR1 is SGHNT and CDR2 is YENEEA. The J segment lost 7 bases and the V segment lost 5 bases, leaving 3 bases of the junction unmatched. The CDR3 has 14 amino acids. Here the CDR3 reads CASSGDRGRNEQFF. CDR3 nucleotide sequence: TGTGCCAGCAGCGGGGACAGGGGGCGAAATGAGCAGTTCTTC.

The sample holds a few counts of this clonotype. The chain links TRBV3-1 to TRBJ2-7; D is perhaps TRBD1 (6 bases). The CDR3 extends over 15 amino acids. Germline V lookup: CDR1 LGHDT, CDR2 YNNKEL (reference sequence). The V end lost 1 base, the J end lost 0 bases, and 10 bases lay between the germline ends. This CDR3 is CASSQGTDFSYEQYF. CDR3 bases: TGTGCCAGCAGCCAAGGGACAGACTTCTCCTACGAGCAGTACTTC.

This clonotype was seen many times. The junction does not match germline at one end; this may be a read error. J is TRBJ2-7 and V is TRBV7-2; no reliable D call. The CDR3 runs to 14 residues. Germline V gene data show CDR1 as SGHTA and CDR2 as FQGNSA. CDR3 DNA sequence: TGTGCCAGCAGCTCGGGTCCTAACTCCTCCGAGCAGTACTTC. Translated: CASSSGPNSSEQYF.

In its sample, this clonotype was seen a few times. The gene calls are TRBV16 and TRBJ2-3, with D unresolved. This CDR3 has 15 residues. Trimming removed 0 bases from V and 2 bases from J, with 9 bases in between. CDR1 and CDR2 (germline): KGHSY, FQNENV. CDR3 coding DNA: TGTGCCAGCAGCCAATCGACCCCCCACACAGATACGCAGTATTTT. Amino acid sequence: CASSQSTPHTDTQYF.

The chain joins TRBV5-6 to TRBJ1-5, with unresolved D. Germline CDR1 SGHDT, CDR2 YYEEEE. Trimming took off 2 bases at V and 4 bases at J, with 10 bases between the two ends. The CDR3 consists of 14 residues. The CDR3 is CASSFALENQPQHF. In DNA form, the CDR3 reads TGTGCCAGCAGCTTTGCCCTCGAGAATCAGCCCCAGCATTTT. Based on the CDR3 plus reference TRBV5-6 and TRBJ1-5, the full variable domain is DAGVTQSPTHLIKTRGQQVTLRCSPKSGHDTVSWYQQALGQGPQFIFQYYEEEERQRGNFPDRFSGHQFPNYSSELNVNALLLGDSALYLCASSFALENQPQHFGDGTRLSIL.

The table lists this clonotype with a few counts. The genes are TRBV14 and TRBJ1-3; D gene uncertain. CDR3 size: 16 residues. V was pared by 2 bases and J by 4 bases, with 15 bases between. Germline V lookup: CDR1 SGHDN, CDR2 FVKESK. As DNA, the CDR3 is TGTGCCAGCAGCCAATTTGAGGGTCTCTGGGGAAACACCATATATTTT. This translates into CASSQFEGLWGNTIYF.

This clonotype appeared a few times. The rearrangement joins TRBV20-1 to TRBJ1-5, with 9 bases aligning to TRBD1. With V trimmed by 4 bases and J by 4 bases, 8 bases remained unmatched. The CDR3 totals 15 residues. Germline CDR1 and CDR2: DFQATT and SNEGSKA (reference sequence). The CDR3 loop is CSANPPGTGNQPQHF. The CDR3 DNA reads as TGCAGTGCTAACCCCCCCGGGACAGGGAATCAGCCCCAGCATTTT.

This clonotype was picked up one time. This rearrangement joins TRBV27 to TRBJ1-2, with 11 nucleotides matching TRBD1. V was clipped by 5 bases and J by 7 bases; unmatched bases: 6. CDR1 and CDR2 from the germline V gene are MNHEY and SMNVEV (reference sequence). The CDR3 extends over 14 amino acids. CDR3 DNA sequence: TGTGCCAGCAGTCTCGGACAGGGGGCGCTTGGCTACACCTTC. Translated: CASSLGQGALGYTF.

CDR3 sequence: CASSYPPGQRNEKLFF. In DNA form, the CDR3 reads TGTGCCAGCAGTTACCCGCCGGGACAAAGGAATGAAAAACTGTTTTTT. This chain links TRBV6-5 with TRBJ1-4; perhaps TRBD1 as D (6 bases). CDR1 is MNHEY and CDR2 is SVGAGI in the germline V gene. This CDR3 comprises 16 residues. Trimming pared 2 bases from V and 5 bases from J, leaving 15 bases between.

This clonotype was found many times. The chain couples TRBV20-1 to TRBJ1-5, with D tentatively TRBD1 (5 bases). The ends were cut back, 3 bases at V and 4 bases at J, with 10 bases in the middle. The CDR3 sequence is 13 residues long. Germline V gene lookup returns CDR1 DFQATT and CDR2 SNEGSKA (reference sequence). CDR3 region: CSASSRDNQPQHF. DNA of the CDR3: TGCAGTGCTAGTAGCAGGGATAATCAGCCCCAGCATTTT.

This clonotype was counted between two and nine times. CDR3 DNA sequence: TGCAGTGCTAGAGTAGGGGGGTACAATGAGCAGTTCTTC. Protein sequence: CSARVGGYNEQFF. The genes are TRBV20-1 and TRBJ2-1; D assignment may be TRBD1 or TRBD2 (6 bases each). The germline V gene encodes CDR1 DFQATT and CDR2 SNEGSKA (reference sequence). The germline V and J ends were trimmed by 1 base and 4 bases, with 8 bases remaining between them. CDR3 length equals 13 residues.

Comments on this clonotype: As the CDR3 is not closed by the conserved phenylalanine or tryptophan, this likely results from a read error. The rearrangement uses TRBV28 and TRBJ2-5, with 10 bases aligning to TRBD2. Germline V gene data show CDR1 as MDHEN and CDR2 as SYDVKM. Unmatched junction bases numbered 6, after V lost 5 bases and J lost 6 bases. The CDR3 extends over 14 amino acids. The CDR3 DNA is TGTGCCAGCAGTCCGGGACTAGCGCCTCAGACCCAGTACATC. As protein: CASSPGLAPQTQYI.

The chain recombines TRBV29-1 with TRBJ2-1; D is undetermined. Trimming removed 4 bases from V and 8 bases from J, with 9 bases in between. Germline V gene lookup returns CDR1 SQVTM and CDR2 ANQGSEA. This CDR3 has 11 residues. CDR3 DNA: TGCAGCGTTGGATTGGGCCATGAGCAGTTCTTC. Protein product: CSVGLGHEQFF.

The chain is built from TRBV5-1 and TRBJ1-1; 7 bases map to TRBD1. V lost 5 bases to trimming and J lost 5 bases; unmatched junction nucleotides: 9. The CDR3 sequence is 14 residues long. The germline V gene encodes CDR1 SGHRS and CDR2 YFSETQ. The CDR3 here is CASSGGGALTEAFF. In DNA, the CDR3 is TGCGCCAGCAGTGGAGGGGGCGCGTTGACTGAAGCTTTCTTT.

This clonotype was recorded many times. This sequence joins TRBV3-1 and TRBJ1-1; no definite D call. The ends were cut back, 1 base at V and 0 bases at J, with 3 bases in the middle. Germline V gives CDR1 LGHDT, CDR2 YNNKEL (reference sequence). This CDR3 spans 13 amino acids. CDR3 coding DNA: TGTGCCAGCAGCCAAGTAGTGAACACTGAAGCTTTCTTT. It translates to CASSQVVNTEAFF.

The chain couples TRBV27 to TRBJ1-4; no definite D call. The CDR3 contains 15 residues. Between the trimmed V and J ends, which lost 1 base and 3 bases, there was a span of 9 bases. CDR1 is MNHEY and CDR2 is SMNVEV in the germline V gene (reference sequence). Written as DNA, the CDR3 is TGTGCCAGCAGTTTATTTGGGTCTTCTAATGAAAAACTGTTTTTT. Its protein is CASSLFGSSNEKLFF.

Regarding this clonotype: This may be a read error, as it is one base from a much larger clone. J is TRBJ2-7 and V is TRBV28, with a weak D call TRBD1 (6 bases). Germline V gene sequence: CDR1 MDHEN, CDR2 SYDVKM. This CDR3 comprises 15 residues. Trimming pared 5 bases from V and 2 bases from J, leaving 16 bases between. The CDR3 region is CASSINRDITYEQYF. The DNA for the CDR3 is TGTGCCAGCAGTATAAACCGGGACATTACCTACGAGCAGTACTTC.

In this sample, this clonotype turned up many times. The chain is built from TRBV24-1 and TRBJ2-1; 11 bases map to TRBD2. The germline gives CDR1 KGHDR, CDR2 SFDVKD. V lost 3 bases to trimming and J lost 9 bases; unmatched junction nucleotides: 9. The CDR3 runs 16 residues. CDR3 DNA: TGTGCCACCAGTGATCGACTAGCGGGATACGAAAGTGAGCAGTTCTTC. Translation gives CATSDRLAGYESEQFF.

The chain is built from TRBV11-2 and TRBJ1-2; unclear D gene. Germline CDR1 is SGHAT and CDR2 is FQNNGV. The ends were cut back, 5 bases at V and 4 bases at J, with 17 bases in the middle. This CDR3 comprises 15 residues. CDR3 sequence (DNA): TGTGCCAGCAGCGGCTACCGGGAGAGGAGCTATGGCTACACCTTC. Translated: CASSGYRERSYGYTF.

Many counts were recorded for this clonotype. The rearrangement uses TRBV10-3 and TRBJ2-1; 7 nucleotides line up with TRBD2. V shed 6 bases, J shed 4 bases, and the junction held 12 bases outside the gene matches. This CDR3 is built from 16 residues. Germline-derived CDR1 and CDR2 are ENHRY and SYGVKD. In DNA form, the CDR3 reads TGTGCCATCAGCGCTAGCGGTAGCGGTGTATACAATGAGCAGTTCTTC. It specifies CAISASGSGVYNEQFF.